The rows below give T cell receptor beta chains drawn from one sample of a study of neurological immune-mediated disorders. TCRdb itself ran the 5' RACE reads through MiXCR, one entry per CDR3 protein. The sample has tens of thousands of distinct CDR3 sequences, roughly 13% seen once; the top ten hold around 4.3%. The sequenced sample was PBMCs. These receptors were obtained from a female donor with HTLV-1-associated myelopathy (HAM/TSP). CDR3s include the opening cysteine and the closing phenylalanine or tryptophan. A D gene is named only where the DNA matches it firmly. Clone size, where shown, is once, few, many, or a class for clones that have expanded.

TRBV10-3,TRBJ2-1,many,TRBD2,TGTGCCATCAGTGGCGGACTAGCGGGGGTTCTTGAGCAGTTCTTC,CAISGGLAGVLEQFF
TRBV20-1,TRBJ1-5,many,TRBD1,TGCAGTGTCGGACAGGGCAATCAGCCCCAGCATTTT,CSVGQGNQPQHF
TRBV10-3,TRBJ2-1,many,-,TGTGCCATCAGTGTATTGGGGGGGCTCTCCTACAATGAGCAGTTCTTC,CAISVLGGLSYNEQFF
TRBV7-6,TRBJ2-3,many,-,TGTGCCAGCAGCCCCAAGGTGGGGGCTAGCACAGATACGCAGTATTTT,CASSPKVGASTDTQYF
TRBV10-2,TRBJ1-6,many,-,TGCGCCAGCAGTGACAGGAGGAATTCACCCCTCCACTTT,CASSDRRNSPLHF
TRBV27,TRBJ1-4,many,-,TGTGCCAGCAGTTTCTCAGGGGTAACTAATGAAAAACTGTTTTTT,CASSFSGVTNEKLFF
TRBV20-1,TRBJ2-1,many,TRBD2,TGCAGTGCTCGCGGAGGACTAGCGGGCAATGAGCAGTTCTTC,CSARGGLAGNEQFF
TRBV5-5,TRBJ2-1,-,-,TGTGCCAGCAGCTACAATGTGCAGTTCTTT,CASSYNVQFF
TRBV11-2,TRBJ2-2,-,TRBD1,TGTGCCAGCAGCCCACGGACAGGGGGCGGGAACACCGGGGAGCTGTTTTTT,CASSPRTGGGNTGELFF
TRBV12-3/TRBV12-4,TRBJ1-4,few,TRBD1,TGTGCCAGCAGCCGCCCCGGGACAGTTAATGAAAAACTGTTTTTT,CASSRPGTVNEKLFF
TRBV2,TRBJ1-4,few,TRBD1,TGTGCCAGCAGTAGGACAGGGGGCAATCGAGAAGAAAAACTGTTTTTT,CASSRTGGNREEKLFF
TRBV6-5,TRBJ2-3,many,-,TGTGCCAGCAGAACCTTGAGGACAGTTTCCACAGATACGCAGTATTTT,CASRTLRTVSTDTQYF
TRBV5-1,TRBJ2-7,-,-,TGCGCCAGCAGCTTAGTGGTGACAGGAGCCTACGAGCAGTACTTC,CASSLVVTGAYEQYF
TRBV20-1,TRBJ1-2,-,-,TGCAGTGATAGTGGGAAAGTGCGAAACTATGGCTACACCTTC,CSDSGKVRNYGYTF